The present TCR beta chain was sequenced within a study of blood T cell repertoires in COVID-19. The wider study: The United States, Italy and Spain were the sources of the acute and convalescent COVID-19 samples. Nucleic acid was either cDNA or gDNA, and it came from T cells, B-cell-depleted T cells, or PBMCs.

Original data processing: Amplification from reference gene primers served as the basis for estimated nucleated cell counts. TCRdb's table, derived via immunoSEQ multiplex PCR, lists solely in-frame clones and lacks some. V and J calls and clone size follow that table, whereas D and trimming were derived from the DNA. The table has some 320,000 clones, about 90% seen once. Trimming took 3 bases from V and 3 from J, leaving 14 bases between them. Germline V CDR1 and CDR2: MDHEN, SYDVKM. The CDR3 contains 15 residues. The sequenced sample consisted of peripheral blood. The clonotype was recovered from a woman aged 45-59 years who had recovered from COVID-19. This sequence joins TRBV28 and TRBJ1-2; D is perhaps TRBD1 (5 bases). The CDR3 DNA follows: TGTGCCAGCAGTTTCCCGGGGGGAGGGGACTATGGCTACACCTTC. It yields the protein CASSFPGGGDYGYTF.